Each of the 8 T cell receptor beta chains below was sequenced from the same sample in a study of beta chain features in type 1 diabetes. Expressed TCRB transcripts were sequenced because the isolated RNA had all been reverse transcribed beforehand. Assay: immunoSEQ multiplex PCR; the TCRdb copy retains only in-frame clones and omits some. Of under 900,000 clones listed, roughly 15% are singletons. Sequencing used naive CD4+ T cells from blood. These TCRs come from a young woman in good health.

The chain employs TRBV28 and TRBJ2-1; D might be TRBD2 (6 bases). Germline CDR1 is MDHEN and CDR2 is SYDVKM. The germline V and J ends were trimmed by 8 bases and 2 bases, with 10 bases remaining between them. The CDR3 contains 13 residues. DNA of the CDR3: TGTGCCAGCGAAGAGCGGGCCTACAATGAGCAGTTCTTC. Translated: CASEERAYNEQFF. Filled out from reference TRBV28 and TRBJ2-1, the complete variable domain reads DVKVTQSSRYLVKRTGEKVFLECVQDMDHENMFWYRQDPGLGLRLIYFSYDVKMKEKGDIPEGYSVSREKKERFSLILESASTNQTSMYLCASEERAYNEQFFGPGTRLTVL.

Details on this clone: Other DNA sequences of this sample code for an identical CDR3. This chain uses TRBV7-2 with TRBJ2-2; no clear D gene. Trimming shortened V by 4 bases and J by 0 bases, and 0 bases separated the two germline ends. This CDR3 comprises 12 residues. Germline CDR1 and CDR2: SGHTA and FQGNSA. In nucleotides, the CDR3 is TGTGCCAGCAGCTCGAACACCGGGGAGCTGTTTTTT. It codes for CASSSNTGELFF.

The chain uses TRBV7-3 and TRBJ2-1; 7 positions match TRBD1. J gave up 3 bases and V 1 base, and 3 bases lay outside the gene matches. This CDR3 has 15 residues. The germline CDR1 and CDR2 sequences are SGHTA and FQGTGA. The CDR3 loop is CASSLNRGSYNEQFF. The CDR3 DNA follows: TGTGCCAGCAGCTTAAACAGGGGTAGCTACAATGAGCAGTTCTTC.

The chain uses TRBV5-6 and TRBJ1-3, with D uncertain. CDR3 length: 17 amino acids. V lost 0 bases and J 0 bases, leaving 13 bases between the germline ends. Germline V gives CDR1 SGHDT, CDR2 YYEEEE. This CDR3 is CASSLAESRYSGNTIYF. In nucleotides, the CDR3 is TGTGCCAGCAGCTTGGCGGAGAGTCGATACTCTGGAAACACCATATATTTT.

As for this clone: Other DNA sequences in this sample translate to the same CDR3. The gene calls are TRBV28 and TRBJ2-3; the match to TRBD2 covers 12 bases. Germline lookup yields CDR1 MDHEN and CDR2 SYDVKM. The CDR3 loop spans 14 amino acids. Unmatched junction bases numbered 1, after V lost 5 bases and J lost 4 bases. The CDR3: CASSLAGGPDTQYF. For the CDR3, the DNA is TGTGCCAGCAGTCTAGCGGGAGGGCCAGATACGCAGTATTTT.

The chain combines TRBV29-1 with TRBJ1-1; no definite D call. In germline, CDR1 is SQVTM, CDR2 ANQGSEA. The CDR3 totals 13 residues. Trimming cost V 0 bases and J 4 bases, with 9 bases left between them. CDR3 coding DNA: TGCAGCGTTGAAGACAGGCCAAGCACTGAAGCTTTCTTT. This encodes CSVEDRPSTEAFF. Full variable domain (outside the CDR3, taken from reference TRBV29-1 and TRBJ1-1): SAVISQKPSRDICQRGTSLTIQCQVDSQVTMMFWYRQQPGQSLTLIATANQGSEATYESGFVIDKFPISRPNLTFSTLTVSNMSPEDSSIYLCSVEDRPSTEAFFGQGTRLTVV.

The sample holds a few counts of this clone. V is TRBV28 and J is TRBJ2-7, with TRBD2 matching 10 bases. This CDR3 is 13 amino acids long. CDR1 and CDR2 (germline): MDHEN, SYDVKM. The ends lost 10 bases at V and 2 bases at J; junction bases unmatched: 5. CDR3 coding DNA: TGTGCCACCGGACTAGCGGAACCCTACGAGCAGTACTTC. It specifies CATGLAEPYEQYF.

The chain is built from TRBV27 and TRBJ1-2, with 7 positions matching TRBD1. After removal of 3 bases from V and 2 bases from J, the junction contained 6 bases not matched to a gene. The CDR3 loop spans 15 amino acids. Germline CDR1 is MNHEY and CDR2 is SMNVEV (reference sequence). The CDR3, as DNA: TGTGCCAGCAGTTTCGGGCGACAGGGCAACTATGGCTACACCTTC. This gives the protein CASSFGRQGNYGYTF.